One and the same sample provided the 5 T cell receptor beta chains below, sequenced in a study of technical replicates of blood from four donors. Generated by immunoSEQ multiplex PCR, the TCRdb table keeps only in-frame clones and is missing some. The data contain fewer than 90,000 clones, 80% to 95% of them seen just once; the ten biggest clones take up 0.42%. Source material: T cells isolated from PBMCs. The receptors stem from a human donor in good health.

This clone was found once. CDR3: CASSQTPTSGIYNEQFF. The DNA of the CDR3 is TGTGCCAGCAGCCAAACCCCTACTAGCGGGATATACAATGAGCAGTTCTTC. The chain carries TRBV4-2 and TRBJ2-1; 10 bases align to TRBD2. Looked up from germline, CDR1 is LGHNA and CDR2 is YNFKEQ. The trim removed 2 bases at V and 4 bases at J, leaving 8 bases unmatched. This CDR3 has 17 residues.

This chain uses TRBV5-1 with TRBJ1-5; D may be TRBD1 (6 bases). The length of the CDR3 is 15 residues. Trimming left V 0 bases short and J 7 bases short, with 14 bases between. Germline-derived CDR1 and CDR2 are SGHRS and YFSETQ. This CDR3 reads CASSLGVQGFQPQHF. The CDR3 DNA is TGCGCCAGCAGCTTGGGCGTACAGGGATTCCAGCCCCAGCATTTT. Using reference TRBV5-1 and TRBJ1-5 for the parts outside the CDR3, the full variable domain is KAGVTQTPRYLIKTRGQQVTLSCSPISGHRSVSWYQQTPGQGLQFLFEYFSETQRNKGNFPGRFSGRQFSNSRSEMNVSTLELGDSALYLCASSLGVQGFQPQHFGDGTRLSIL.

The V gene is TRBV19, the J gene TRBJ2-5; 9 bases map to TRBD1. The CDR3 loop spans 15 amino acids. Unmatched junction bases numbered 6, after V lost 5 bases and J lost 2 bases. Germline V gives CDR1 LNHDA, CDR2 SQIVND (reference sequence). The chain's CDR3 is CASSLSGTGQETQYF. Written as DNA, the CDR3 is TGTGCCAGTAGTCTCTCCGGGACAGGGCAAGAGACCCAGTACTTC.

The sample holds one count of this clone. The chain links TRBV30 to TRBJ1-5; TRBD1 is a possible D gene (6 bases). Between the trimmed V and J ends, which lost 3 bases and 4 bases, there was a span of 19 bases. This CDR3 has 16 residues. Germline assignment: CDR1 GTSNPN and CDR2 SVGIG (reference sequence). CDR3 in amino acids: CAWRGPGEFGNQPQHF. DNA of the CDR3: TGTGCCTGGAGAGGCCCAGGGGAATTTGGTAATCAGCCCCAGCATTTT.

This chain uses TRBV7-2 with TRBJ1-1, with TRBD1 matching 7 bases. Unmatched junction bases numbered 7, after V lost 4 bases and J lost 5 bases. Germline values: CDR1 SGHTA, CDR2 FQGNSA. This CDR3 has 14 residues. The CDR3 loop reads CASSSDREVTEAFF. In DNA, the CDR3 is TGTGCCAGCAGCTCTGACAGGGAGGTGACTGAAGCTTTCTTT.